One and the same sample provided the 2 T cell receptor beta chains below, sequenced in a study of glioma-infiltrating T cells. Using RNA template, CDR3s of TCR alpha and beta were amplified with iRepertoire arm-PCR. TCRdb reprocessed the multiplex PCR reads via MiXCR and lists one record per CDR3 protein. The table shows approximately 400,000 distinct CDR3 sequences, with 41% occurring only once. Sequenced: glioma tissue, nonneoplastic brain tissue, or PBMCs (not recorded which). These receptors were obtained from a human donor with low-grade glioma or glioblastoma, undergoing nonglioma brain surgery, or in good health (not recorded which).

V usage is TRBV4-3 and J usage is TRBJ2-1, with TRBD2 matching 8 bases. Germline-derived CDR1 and CDR2 are LGHNA and YSLEER. There are 15 residues in the CDR3. Unmatched junction bases numbered 10, after V lost 4 bases and J lost 8 bases. The CDR3 loop is CASSPRGGGGDEQFF. As DNA, the CDR3 is TGCGCCAGCAGCCCACGGGGGGGGGGCGGCGATGAGCAGTTCTTC.

This chain connects TRBV7-2 to TRBJ2-5; 8 positions agree with TRBD2. V lost 2 bases, J lost 4 bases, and 6 bases stayed unmatched. The CDR3 loop spans 15 amino acids. CDR1 SGHTA and CDR2 FQGNSA come from the germline V gene. The CDR3 sequence: CASSLMWTSPETQYF. In DNA form, the CDR3 reads TGTGCCAGCAGCTTAATGTGGACTAGCCCAGAGACCCAGTACTTC. The full variable domain, completed using reference TRBV7-2 and TRBJ2-5, is GAGVSQSPSNKVTEKGKDVELRCDPISGHTALYWYRQSLGQGLEFLIYFQGNSAPDKSGLPSDRFSAERTGGSVSTLTIQRTQQEDSAVYLCASSLMWTSPETQYFGPGTRLLVL.